The clone carrying this TCR beta chain was detected only once. Antigen: not known. The CDR3 has 16 residues. The V end lost 3 bases, the J end lost 1 base, and 16 bases lay between the germline ends. Germline loops: CDR1 LNHDA, CDR2 SQIVND (reference sequence). This sample was taken from a study of T cell repertoires in cytomegalovirus infection. Across the study: HLA-B-restricted CMV epitopes that are well studied, plus recently identified HLA-C-restricted ones, were used by the study. Shared public TCR beta signatures pointed to both CMV infection and a matching HLA type.

The study's findings and limits: In two of eight donors, the top clonotype was HLA-C-restricted CMV-specific.

TCRdb independently ran MiXCR on the reads; one entry per CDR3 protein. The sample comprises hundreds of thousands of distinct CDR3 sequences, roughly a third of which are singletons, and 15% to 20% rests with the top ten. This receptor was taken from a human donor in good health (CMV status not recorded). Some clones in this sample may be carry-over from other donors' samples. The sequences come from cultured PBMCs, collected from culture after CMV antigen stimulation. The rearrangement joins TRBV19 to TRBJ2-7; D possibly corresponds to TRBD1 (7 bases). This CDR3 reads CASSMGGGTDSYEQYF. CDR3 in DNA: TGTGCCAGTAGTATGGGGGGCGGGACAGATTCCTACGAGCAGTACTTC.